These T cell receptor beta chains were read from a single sample in a study of shared clonotypes between healthy human individuals. TCRdb keeps only in-frame clones here, not all; method: immunoSEQ multiplex PCR. The sample records about 2.2 million clones, about 94% being singletons. The source material was naive CD8+ T cells from PBMCs. Every receptor here comes from a man aged 18-30 years in good health. Some clones in this sample may be carry-over from other donors' samples. CDR3s include the opening cysteine and the closing phenylalanine or tryptophan. A D gene is named only where the DNA matches it firmly. For some rows the clone size is stated as once, few or many, or as a class when expanded; others skip it.

abundance: NA
d_gene: NA
v_gene: TRBV7-9
j_gene: TRBJ1-1
CDR3nt: TGTGCCAGCAGCTTGGGGAGGATCGTAGGGAACACTGAAGCTTTCTTT
CDR3aa: CASSLGRIVGNTEAFF

abundance: NA
d_gene: NA
v_gene: TRBV7-2
j_gene: TRBJ2-7
CDR3nt: TGTGCCAGCAGCTTGCTCGCTAGTTCCTTAACCTACGAGCAGTACTTC
CDR3aa: CASSLLASSLTYEQYF

abundance: NA
d_gene: TRBD1
v_gene: TRBV7-9
j_gene: TRBJ2-6
CDR3nt: TGTGCCAGCAGCCGGGGACAGATAGCCTCTGGGGCCAACGTCCTGACTTTC
CDR3aa: CASSRGQIASGANVLTF

abundance: NA
d_gene: NA
v_gene: TRBV27
j_gene: TRBJ2-2
CDR3nt: TGTGCCAGCAGTCCAAGGGACCGCCACACCGGGGAGCTGTTTTTT
CDR3aa: CASSPRDRHTGELFF

abundance: NA
d_gene: TRBD1
v_gene: TRBV19
j_gene: TRBJ1-1
CDR3nt: TGTGCCAGTTCGGACAGGGGTGGCACTGAAGCTTTCTTT
CDR3aa: CASSDRGGTEAFF

abundance: NA
d_gene: NA
v_gene: TRBV5-4
j_gene: TRBJ1-1
CDR3nt: TGTGCCAGCAGCTTGACGGGGAACACTGAAGCTTTCTTT
CDR3aa: CASSLTGNTEAFF

abundance: NA
d_gene: TRBD1
v_gene: TRBV5-1
j_gene: TRBJ1-1
CDR3nt: TGCGCCAGCAGCCCGGCGACAGGGTCCACTGAAGCTTTCTTT
CDR3aa: CASSPATGSTEAFF

abundance: NA
d_gene: TRBD2
v_gene: TRBV5-1
j_gene: TRBJ2-3
CDR3nt: TGCGCCAGCAGGGGACTAGCGGGAATCACAGATACGCAGTATTTT
CDR3aa: CASRGLAGITDTQYF

abundance: NA
d_gene: NA
v_gene: TRBV15
j_gene: TRBJ1-2
CDR3nt: TGTGCCACCAGCGGACCAGAGACTCCCTATGGCTACACCTTC
CDR3aa: CATSGPETPYGYTF

abundance: NA
d_gene: NA
v_gene: TRBV7-9
j_gene: TRBJ2-2
CDR3nt: TGTGCCAGCAGCTTAGGCGGGAACACCGGGGAGCTGTTTTTT
CDR3aa: CASSLGGNTGELFF

abundance: NA
d_gene: NA
v_gene: TRBV9
j_gene: TRBJ2-3
CDR3nt: TGTGCCAGCAGCCCAGGAGGAGAAGGAATTAGCGTTACGCAGTATTTT
CDR3aa: CASSPGGEGISVTQYF

abundance: NA
d_gene: NA
v_gene: TRBV13
j_gene: TRBJ2-1
CDR3nt: TGTGCCAGCAGCATCCCGGACCCATACAATGAGCAGTTCTTC
CDR3aa: CASSIPDPYNEQFF

abundance: NA
d_gene: TRBD1
v_gene: TRBV27
j_gene: TRBJ1-2
CDR3nt: TGTGCCAGCAGTCCTTGGGACAGGTTGCTCGACTATGGCTACACCTTC
CDR3aa: CASSPWDRLLDYGYTF

abundance: NA
d_gene: TRBD2
v_gene: TRBV4-3
j_gene: TRBJ2-7
CDR3nt: TGCGCCAGCAGCCAAGAAGTCGGGAGGGGCTACGAGCAGTACTTC
CDR3aa: CASSQEVGRGYEQYF

abundance: NA
d_gene: TRBD2
v_gene: TRBV15
j_gene: TRBJ2-5
CDR3nt: TGTGCCACCAGCAGATTTGCGGAGCGGGAGAGAGAGACCCAGTACTTC
CDR3aa: CATSRFAERERETQYF

abundance: NA
d_gene: NA
v_gene: TRBV27
j_gene: TRBJ2-7
CDR3nt: TGTGCCAGCAGTTTACGTCGGCCGACAGGCTCCTACGAGCAGTACTTC
CDR3aa: CASSLRRPTGSYEQYF

abundance: NA
d_gene: NA
v_gene: TRBV19
j_gene: TRBJ2-7
CDR3nt: TGTGCCAGTAGTGTAACAACTAGGTCCCCCTCCTACGAGCAGTACTTC
CDR3aa: CASSVTTRSPSYEQYF

abundance: NA
d_gene: TRBD2
v_gene: TRBV6-1
j_gene: TRBJ2-1
CDR3nt: TGTGCCAGCAGTGAAGGTGGACTAGCGACGGAGAATGAGCAGTTCTTC
CDR3aa: CASSEGGLATENEQFF

abundance: NA
d_gene: TRBD2
v_gene: TRBV7-9
j_gene: TRBJ2-1
CDR3nt: TGTGCCAGCAGCCGGCAAGGGGTAGCGGGAGTGCATGAGCAGTTCTTC
CDR3aa: CASSRQGVAGVHEQFF

abundance: NA
d_gene: TRBD2
v_gene: TRBV28
j_gene: TRBJ2-7
CDR3nt: TGTGCCAGCAGTCCCTCGGGACTAGCGGACTCCTACGAGCAGTACTTC
CDR3aa: CASSPSGLADSYEQYF

abundance: NA
d_gene: TRBD1
v_gene: TRBV19
j_gene: TRBJ1-2
CDR3nt: TGTGCCATTAGGGGGCCCCTACCTCATGGCTACACCTTC
CDR3aa: CAIRGPLPHGYTF

abundance: once
d_gene: NA
v_gene: TRBV4-3
j_gene: TRBJ2-3
CDR3nt: TGCGCCAGCAGCCAAGGTCGGGGGCCTAGCACAGATACGCAGTATTTT
CDR3aa: CASSQGRGPSTDTQYF

abundance: NA
d_gene: TRBD1
v_gene: TRBV9
j_gene: TRBJ1-2
CDR3nt: TGTGCCAGCAGCCTCGCCCCGGGACAGGAGTATGGCTACACCTTC
CDR3aa: CASSLAPGQEYGYTF

abundance: NA
d_gene: TRBD2
v_gene: TRBV6-1
j_gene: TRBJ2-1
CDR3nt: TGTGCCAGCACACTAGCGGCTTCCTACAATGAGCAGTTCTTC
CDR3aa: CASTLAASYNEQFF

abundance: once
d_gene: TRBD2
v_gene: TRBV19
j_gene: TRBJ2-1
CDR3nt: TGTGCCAGTAGTAAGACACTAGCGGGACCTTTCAATGAGCAGTTCTTC
CDR3aa: CASSKTLAGPFNEQFF

abundance: NA
d_gene: TRBD2
v_gene: TRBV9
j_gene: TRBJ2-5
CDR3nt: TGTGCCAGCAGCCTGGGAGGGGAAGAGACCCAGTACTTC
CDR3aa: CASSLGGEETQYF

abundance: NA
d_gene: NA
v_gene: TRBV6-1
j_gene: TRBJ2-5
CDR3nt: TGTGCCAGCAGTGAGTCCGGGTGGCAAGAGACCCAGTACTTC
CDR3aa: CASSESGWQETQYF

abundance: NA
d_gene: TRBD2
v_gene: TRBV7-9
j_gene: TRBJ2-1
CDR3nt: TGTGCCAGCAGCCCTACTAGCGGAAATTACAATGAGCAGTTCTTC
CDR3aa: CASSPTSGNYNEQFF

abundance: NA
d_gene: NA
v_gene: TRBV4-1
j_gene: TRBJ1-1
CDR3nt: TGCGCCAGCAGCCATCCTCTGCAGGGTGGCAACACTGAAGCTTTCTTT
CDR3aa: CASSHPLQGGNTEAFF

abundance: NA
d_gene: NA
v_gene: TRBV28
j_gene: TRBJ2-1
CDR3nt: TGTGCCAGCAGTTTAGACGAGAGCTCCTACAATGAGCAGTTCTTC
CDR3aa: CASSLDESSYNEQFF

abundance: once
d_gene: NA
v_gene: TRBV11-2
j_gene: TRBJ2-7
CDR3nt: TGTGCCAGCAGCTTACCAATGCCGACCTACGAGCAGTACTTC
CDR3aa: CASSLPMPTYEQYF

abundance: NA
d_gene: NA
v_gene: TRBV28
j_gene: TRBJ2-7
CDR3nt: TGTGCCGGAAGCTCGCTAAGCTCCTACGAGCAGTACTTC
CDR3aa: CAGSSLSSYEQYF

abundance: NA
d_gene: NA
v_gene: TRBV9
j_gene: TRBJ2-7
CDR3nt: TGTGCCAGCAGCGTAGGAGCGGGTAGCGACGAGCAGTACTTC
CDR3aa: CASSVGAGSDEQYF

abundance: NA
d_gene: TRBD1
v_gene: TRBV4-2
j_gene: TRBJ2-7
CDR3nt: TGTGCCAGCAGCCATCCACGACAGGGGAGTTCCTACGAGCAGTACTTC
CDR3aa: CASSHPRQGSSYEQYF

abundance: NA
d_gene: TRBD1
v_gene: TRBV4-1
j_gene: TRBJ1-5
CDR3nt: TGCGCCAGCAGCCAAAGGACAGGGTTGGGCAATCAGCCCCAGCATTTT
CDR3aa: CASSQRTGLGNQPQHF

abundance: NA
d_gene: NA
v_gene: TRBV25-1
j_gene: TRBJ2-3
CDR3nt: TGTGCCAGCAGTGTTTCAGGGTTTGCAGATACGCAGTATTTT
CDR3aa: CASSVSGFADTQYF

abundance: NA
d_gene: NA
v_gene: TRBV28
j_gene: TRBJ1-5
CDR3nt: TGTGCCAGCAGTTTCCCCAGGGAGCTCAATCAGCCCCAGCATTTT
CDR3aa: CASSFPRELNQPQHF

abundance: NA
d_gene: NA
v_gene: TRBV28
j_gene: TRBJ1-5
CDR3nt: TGTGCCAGCACCTACAGGGTCAAAAGTCAGCCCCAGCATTTT
CDR3aa: CASTYRVKSQPQHF

abundance: NA
d_gene: NA
v_gene: TRBV19
j_gene: TRBJ2-7
CDR3nt: TGTGCCAGTGCCAGCAGCTCCTACGAGCAGTACTTC
CDR3aa: CASASSSYEQYF

abundance: NA
d_gene: NA
v_gene: TRBV28
j_gene: TRBJ2-7
CDR3nt: TGTGCCAGCGGGTACTACGAGCAGTACTTC
CDR3aa: CASGYYEQYF

abundance: NA
d_gene: NA
v_gene: TRBV2
j_gene: TRBJ1-3
CDR3nt: TGTGCCCCGGTCACCTCTGGAAACACCATATATTTT
CDR3aa: CAPVTSGNTIYF

abundance: NA
d_gene: NA
v_gene: TRBV18
j_gene: TRBJ2-2
CDR3nt: TGTGCCAGCTCCCCAAAGGGAACGCCGGCTGGCACCGGGGAGCTGTTTTTT
CDR3aa: CASSPKGTPAGTGELFF

abundance: NA
d_gene: TRBD1
v_gene: TRBV19
j_gene: TRBJ1-1
CDR3nt: TGTGCCAGTAGGCCCGGACAGGGAAACACTGAAGCTTTCTTT
CDR3aa: CASRPGQGNTEAFF

abundance: NA
d_gene: TRBD2
v_gene: TRBV9
j_gene: TRBJ2-2
CDR3nt: TGTGCCAGCAGCGTTGGACTAGCGGGAAAGAACACCGGGGAGCTGTTTTTT
CDR3aa: CASSVGLAGKNTGELFF

abundance: NA
d_gene: NA
v_gene: TRBV6-4
j_gene: TRBJ1-5
CDR3nt: TGTGCCAGCAGTAAATTGGGGGGGGGTCAGCCCCAGCATTTT
CDR3aa: CASSKLGGGQPQHF

abundance: NA
d_gene: NA
v_gene: TRBV29-1
j_gene: TRBJ2-1
CDR3nt: TGCAGCGTTGACCCCAGCGGGCCAACTAGCTCCTACAATGAGCAGTTCTTC
CDR3aa: CSVDPSGPTSSYNEQFF

abundance: NA
d_gene: NA
v_gene: TRBV5-1
j_gene: TRBJ2-7
CDR3nt: TGCGCCAGCAGCTTGGAATACTTAACCGGGACCCTCTACGAGCAGTACTTC
CDR3aa: CASSLEYLTGTLYEQYF

abundance: once
d_gene: TRBD1
v_gene: TRBV4-1
j_gene: TRBJ2-5
CDR3nt: TGCGCCAGCAGCCAACATCTTGGGACAGGGGAACAAGAGACCCAGTACTTC
CDR3aa: CASSQHLGTGEQETQYF

abundance: NA
d_gene: NA
v_gene: TRBV9
j_gene: TRBJ1-2
CDR3nt: TGTGCCAGCAGCGCCTTAAGGAATGGCTACACCTTC
CDR3aa: CASSALRNGYTF

abundance: NA
d_gene: NA
v_gene: TRBV10-1
j_gene: TRBJ2-7
CDR3nt: TGCGCCAGCAGTGAGGCTCGTTCCTACGAGCAGTACTTC
CDR3aa: CASSEARSYEQYF